The 22 T cell receptor beta chains below come from one sample, sequenced in a study of technical replicates of blood from several donors listed by TCRdb under 2017. To prepare the library, the immunoSEQ multiplex PCR assay was applied. TCRdb's version of the immuneACCESS table is confined to in-frame rearrangements and falls short of the full clone set. An unresolved V gene accounts for under half of the shortfall where checked; the remainder is of unknown origin. This sample holds about 88,000 clones; about 93% were observed only once. The ten largest clones represent 0.25% of the sample. Specimen: T cells isolated from PBMCs. All receptors derive from a human donor in good health.

The chain employs TRBV5-1 and TRBJ2-5; perhaps TRBD1 as D (6 bases). V shed 4 bases and J shed 9 bases, with 19 bases lying between them. CDR1 and CDR2 (germline): SGHRS, YFSETQ. CDR3 length equals 14 residues. The CDR3: CASSGTHRVPAQYF. The CDR3 DNA sequence: TGCGCCAGCAGCGGAACGCACAGGGTACCGGCCCAGTACTTC.

V usage is TRBV6-5 and J usage is TRBJ1-5; TRBD1 matches 7 bases. Germline CDR1 MNHEY, CDR2 SVGAGI. The CDR3 has 12 residues. V trimming: 9 bases; J trimming: 7 bases; junction bases outside the gene matches: 6. CDR3 sequence (DNA): TGTGCCAGTACGACAGGGAACCAGCCCCAGCATTTT. Translated, it gives CASTTGNQPQHF.

This clone has a handful of counts. One end of the junction fails to match germline, which may point to a read error. The rearrangement uses TRBV7-7 and TRBJ2-2; TRBD1 matches at 12 bases. Germline-derived CDR1 and CDR2 are SSHAT and FNYEAQ (reference sequence). The CDR3 is made up of 15 amino acids. This CDR3 reads CASSWGQGANGELFF. DNA of the CDR3: TGTGCTAGCAGCTGGGGACAGGGGGCTAACGGGGAGCTGTTTTTT.

This clone was counted once. This chain joins TRBV29-1 and TRBJ2-6; a weak D match, TRBD1 (6 bases). Germline V lookup: CDR1 SQVTM, CDR2 ANQGSEA. The CDR3 has 18 amino acids. Trimming shortened V by 5 bases and J by 0 bases, and 20 bases separated the two germline ends. In DNA form, the CDR3 reads TGCAGCGTTCGTGGTCGGGACAAATTTGACTCTGGGGCCAACGTCCTGACTTTC. Translation: CSVRGRDKFDSGANVLTF.

The V gene is TRBV18, the J gene TRBJ1-5; D perhaps matches TRBD1 (6 bases). The CDR3 length is 15 residues. Deletions cut 3 bases from V and 6 bases from J, with 15 bases between. Germline values: CDR1 KGHSH, CDR2 LQKENI. The DNA for the CDR3 is TGTGCCAGCTCACCTGTATCTACAGGGCGTCAGCCCCAGCATTTT. Amino acid sequence: CASSPVSTGRQPQHF.

J is TRBJ1-5 and V is TRBV27; D not resolved. V shed 3 bases and J shed 1 base, with 10 bases lying between them. This CDR3 has 15 residues. From germline, CDR1 is MNHEY and CDR2 SMNVEV (reference sequence). CDR3 sequence: CASSLSSGSNQPQHF. The CDR3 region has the DNA TGTGCCAGCAGTTTGTCATCGGGGAGCAATCAGCCCCAGCATTTT.

Regarding this clone: The junction departs from germline at one end; a sequencing error may be responsible. The V gene is TRBV28, the J gene TRBJ2-3; D possibly corresponds to TRBD2 (5 bases). The CDR3 totals 18 residues. Germline V lookup: CDR1 MDHEN, CDR2 SYDVKM. The CDR3: CASGFAGLTQDGTDTQYF. The CDR3 DNA is TGTGCCAGCGGTTTCGCGGGTCTTACCCAAGACGGCACAGATACGCAGTATTTT.

The genes are TRBV4-1 and TRBJ1-2; 7 nucleotides agree with TRBD1. The CDR3 contains 15 residues. V lost 1 base, J lost 6 bases, and 8 bases stayed unmatched. Per the germline V gene, CDR1 is MGHRA and CDR2 is YSYEKL. CDR3 nucleotides: TGCGCCAGCAGCCAAGTCTTGACAGGGAAGGATGGCTACACCTTC. Translated: CASSQVLTGKDGYTF.

V and J are TRBV5-4 and TRBJ2-6; tentatively, D is TRBD2 (5 bases). The CDR3 loop spans 15 amino acids. The germline V gene encodes CDR1 SGHNT and CDR2 YYREEE (reference sequence). V lost 2 bases and J lost 4, with 10 bases in between. In DNA, the CDR3 is TGTGCCAGCAGCTTTGAAGGGAGCGGGGCCAACGTCCTGACTTTC. Encoded protein: CASSFEGSGANVLTF.

The rearrangement uses TRBV2 and TRBJ1-6; D unresolved. From germline, CDR1 is SNHLY and CDR2 FYNNEI. Trimming pared 3 bases from V and 7 bases from J, leaving 7 bases between. The length of the CDR3 is 13 residues. Written as DNA, the CDR3 is TGTGCCAGCAGTGAGGAGGTCAATTCACCCCTCCACTTT. Its protein product is CASSEEVNSPLHF. The complete variable domain, with remaining parts taken from reference TRBV2 and TRBJ1-6, reads EPEVTQTPSHQVTQMGQEVILRCVPISNHLYFYWYRQILGQKVEFLVSFYNNEISEKSEIFDDQFSVERPDGSNFTLKIRSTKLEDSAMYFCASSEEVNSPLHFGNGTRLTVT.

This sequence joins TRBV4-1 and TRBJ2-5; D is uncertain. CDR1 is MGHRA and CDR2 is YSYEKL in the germline V gene. This CDR3 spans 15 amino acids. With 2 bases removed from V and 0 bases from J, the gap between germline ends came to 10 bases. This chain's CDR3 is CASSQLSSDQETQYF. CDR3 in DNA: TGCGCCAGCAGCCAACTATCTAGTGACCAAGAGACCCAGTACTTC.

This clone has a handful of counts. The chain carries TRBV6-5 and TRBJ2-7; 11 bases are a match to TRBD2. Germline trimming cut 0 bases from V and 2 bases from J; bases unmatched to any gene: 0. Germline CDR1 is MNHEY and CDR2 is SVGAGI. CDR3 length: 15 residues. CDR3: CASSYSSGGAYEQYF. CDR3 sequence (DNA): TGTGCCAGCAGTTACTCTAGCGGGGGGGCCTACGAGCAGTACTTC.

The chain recombines TRBV4-1 with TRBJ2-7, with 13 bases that match TRBD2. CDR3 size: 20 residues. Germline-derived CDR1 and CDR2 are MGHRA and YSYEKL. V lost 2 bases to trimming and J lost 0 bases; unmatched junction nucleotides: 13. The CDR3 here is CASSQPIPGLAGRSSYEQYF. The CDR3 coding sequence is TGCGCCAGCAGCCAACCTATCCCGGGACTAGCGGGAAGGAGCTCCTACGAGCAGTACTTC.

This clone occurred once. The chain employs TRBV6-6 and TRBJ1-1; TRBD1 matches 7 bases. Trimming at V came to 2 bases and at J to 4 bases, leaving 7 bases not matched to a gene. The germline V gene has CDR1 MNHNY and CDR2 SVGAGI (reference sequence). The CDR3 totals 15 residues. The CDR3, as DNA: TGTGCCAGCAGTTACCCGATGACAGGGACCACTGAAGCTTTCTTT. Encoded protein: CASSYPMTGTTEAFF.

Concerning this clone: Sequence at one end of the junction differs from germline and may be a read error. The V and J genes are TRBV6-1 and TRBJ1-5; 8 positions agree with TRBD1. This CDR3 comprises 15 residues. Germline V gives CDR1 MNHNS, CDR2 SASEGT. The CDR3 region has the DNA TGTGCCAGCAGTGAGGGGACAGGTAGCGATCAGCCCCAGCATTTT. This encodes CASSEGTGSDQPQHF.

This chain links TRBV14 with TRBJ2-7; 7 bases line up with TRBD2. There are 15 residues in the CDR3. Trimming cost V 7 bases and J 4 bases; bases outside gene matches: 13. The germline V gene encodes CDR1 SGHDN and CDR2 FVKESK. The CDR3 protein is CASICQDTSEYEQYF. The CDR3 DNA reads as TGTGCCAGCATCTGCCAAGACACTAGCGAGTACGAGCAGTACTTC. Complete variable domain (other parts from reference TRBV14 and TRBJ2-7): EAGVTQFPSHSVIEKGQTVTLRCDPISGHDNLYWYRRVMGKEIKFLLHFVKESKQDESGMPNNRFLAERTGGTYSTLKVQPAELEDSGVYFCASICQDTSEYEQYFGPGTRLTVT.

V and J are TRBV19 and TRBJ1-2; D is uncertain. This CDR3 comprises 12 residues. V was shortened by 6 bases and J by 6 bases, with 11 bases between the two germline ends. Per germline, CDR1 LNHDA and CDR2 SQIVND (reference sequence). The CDR3 region has the DNA TGTGCCAGTAGGAGGGAGTTAGATGGCTACACCTTC. Its translation: CASRRELDGYTF.

This chain connects TRBV27 to TRBJ1-2; a weak D match, TRBD1 (5 bases). The CDR3 totals 14 residues. V dropped 4 bases and J dropped 8 bases, with 17 bases sitting between them. The V gene's germline CDR1 is MNHEY and CDR2 SMNVEV (reference sequence). The CDR3 here is CASSWGDRIRGYTF. In nucleotides, the CDR3 is TGTGCCAGCAGTTGGGGGGACCGGATTCGAGGCTACACCTTC.

About this clone itself: An end of the junction does not agree with germline; a read error may underlie this. The chain links TRBV7-9 to TRBJ2-3; 7 bases map to TRBD2. The CDR3 extends over 16 amino acids. Germline-derived CDR1 and CDR2 are SEHNR and FQNEAQ (reference sequence). Here the CDR3 reads CASSLAGLGFTDTQYF. Written as DNA, the CDR3 is TGTGCCAGCAGCCTAGCAGGACTAGGGTTCACAGATACGCAGTATTTT.

As concerns this clone: Without the conserved terminal phenylalanine or tryptophan, this CDR3 likely stems from a read error. The DNA is omitted, as the CDR3 cannot be located on it reliably, and the CDR3 follows TCRdb's listing. The chain uses TRBV30 and TRBJ1-1. Germline CDR1 GTSNPN, CDR2 SVGIG (reference sequence). The CDR3 extends over 8 residues, inclusive of both ends. The CDR3 spells CASWGGFI.

The chain carries TRBV30 and TRBJ1-2; 11 bases map to TRBD1. The CDR3 is made up of 15 amino acids. Germline V lookup: CDR1 GTSNPN, CDR2 SVGIG (reference sequence). V lost 2 bases, J lost 8 bases, and 10 bases stayed unmatched. For the CDR3, the DNA is TGTGCCTGGAGTAATAAAGGACAGGGGGCGATGGGCTACACCTTC. Residues: CAWSNKGQGAMGYTF.

The chain uses TRBV29-1 and TRBJ2-5; perhaps TRBD2 as D (5 bases). Germline CDR1 is SQVTM and CDR2 is ANQGSEA. V was cut by 4 bases and J by 2 bases, with 11 bases left in between. The CDR3 runs to 13 residues. The CDR3 loop reads CSVAGRRQETQYF. CDR3 in DNA: TGCAGCGTTGCGGGAAGGAGGCAAGAGACCCAGTACTTC.